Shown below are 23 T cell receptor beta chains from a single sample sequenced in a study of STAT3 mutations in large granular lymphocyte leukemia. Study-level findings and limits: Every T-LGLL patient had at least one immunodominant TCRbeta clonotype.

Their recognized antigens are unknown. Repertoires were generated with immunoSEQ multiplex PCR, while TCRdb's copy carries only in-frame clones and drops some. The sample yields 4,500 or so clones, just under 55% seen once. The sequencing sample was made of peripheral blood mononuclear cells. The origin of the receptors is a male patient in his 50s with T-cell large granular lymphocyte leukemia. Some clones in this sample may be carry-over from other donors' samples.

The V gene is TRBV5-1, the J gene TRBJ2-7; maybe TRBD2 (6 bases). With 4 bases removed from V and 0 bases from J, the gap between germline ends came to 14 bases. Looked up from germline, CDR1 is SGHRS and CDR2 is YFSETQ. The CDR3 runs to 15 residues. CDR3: CASSPRDWDSYEQYF. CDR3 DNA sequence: TGCGCCAGCAGCCCCCGGGACTGGGACTCCTACGAGCAGTACTTC.

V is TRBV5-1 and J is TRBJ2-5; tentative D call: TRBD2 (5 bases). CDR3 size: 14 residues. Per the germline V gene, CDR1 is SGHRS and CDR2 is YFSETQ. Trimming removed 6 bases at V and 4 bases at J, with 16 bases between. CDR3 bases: TGCGCCAGCACCTGGGGTGGGGAGAGAGAGACCCAGTACTTC. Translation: CASTWGGERETQYF.

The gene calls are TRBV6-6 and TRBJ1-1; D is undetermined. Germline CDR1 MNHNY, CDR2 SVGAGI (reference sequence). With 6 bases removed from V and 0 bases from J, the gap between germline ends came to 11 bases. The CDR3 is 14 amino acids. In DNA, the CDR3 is TGTGCCAGCAGAGCAACTGGCATGAACACTGAAGCTTTCTTT. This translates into CASRATGMNTEAFF.

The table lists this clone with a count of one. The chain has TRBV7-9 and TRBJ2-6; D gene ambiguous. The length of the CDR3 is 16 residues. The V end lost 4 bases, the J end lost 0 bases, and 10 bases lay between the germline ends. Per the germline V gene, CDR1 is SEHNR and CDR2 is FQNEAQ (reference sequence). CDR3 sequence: CASSSPGGSGANVLTF. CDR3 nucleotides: TGTGCCAGCAGCTCCCCAGGCGGCTCTGGGGCCAACGTCCTGACTTTC.

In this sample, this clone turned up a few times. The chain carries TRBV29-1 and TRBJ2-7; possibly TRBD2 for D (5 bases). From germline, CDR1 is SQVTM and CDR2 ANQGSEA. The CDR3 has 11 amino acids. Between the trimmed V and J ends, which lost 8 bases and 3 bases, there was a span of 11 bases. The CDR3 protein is CSIERDYEQYF. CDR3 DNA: TGCAGCATAGAGAGGGACTACGAGCAGTACTTC.

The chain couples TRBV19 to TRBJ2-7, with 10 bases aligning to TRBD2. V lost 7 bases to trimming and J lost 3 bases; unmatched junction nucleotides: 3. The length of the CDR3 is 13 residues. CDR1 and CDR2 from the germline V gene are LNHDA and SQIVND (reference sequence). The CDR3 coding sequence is TGTGCCAGTACCCGGACTAGCGGCTACGAGCAGTACTTC. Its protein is CASTRTSGYEQYF.

CDR3 nucleotides: TGTGCCAGCAGCCAAGAGGGTGGCTACACCTTC. It encodes CASSQEGGYTF. This rearrangement joins TRBV4-2 to TRBJ1-2; no definite D call. The CDR3 has 11 residues. The V gene lost 0 bases and the J gene lost 7 bases, with 3 bases spanning the gap. Germline lookup yields CDR1 LGHNA and CDR2 YNFKEQ.

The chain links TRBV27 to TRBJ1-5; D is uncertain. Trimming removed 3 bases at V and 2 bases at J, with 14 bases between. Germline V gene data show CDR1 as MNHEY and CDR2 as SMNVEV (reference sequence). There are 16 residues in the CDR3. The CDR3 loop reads CASSFYPGVGNQPQHF. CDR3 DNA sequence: TGTGCCAGCAGTTTCTATCCAGGTGTAGGCAATCAGCCCCAGCATTTT.

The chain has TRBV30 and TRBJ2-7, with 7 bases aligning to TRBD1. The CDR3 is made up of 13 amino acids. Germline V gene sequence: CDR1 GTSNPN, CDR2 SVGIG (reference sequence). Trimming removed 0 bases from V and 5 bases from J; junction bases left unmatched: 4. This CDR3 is CAWSVTGFNEQYF. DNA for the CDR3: TGTGCCTGGAGTGTGACAGGGTTCAACGAGCAGTACTTC.

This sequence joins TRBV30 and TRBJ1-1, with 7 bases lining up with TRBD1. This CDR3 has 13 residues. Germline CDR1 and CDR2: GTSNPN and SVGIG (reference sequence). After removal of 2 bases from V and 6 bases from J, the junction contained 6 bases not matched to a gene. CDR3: CAWSPTGVSEAFF. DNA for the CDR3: TGTGCCTGGAGTCCCACAGGGGTCTCTGAAGCTTTCTTT.

The CDR3 loop is CACGEREKLFF. Here the CDR3 DNA reads TGTGCCTGCGGAGAACGGGAAAAACTGTTTTTT. The rearrangement uses TRBV7-9 and TRBJ1-4; D unclear. V was pared by 11 bases and J by 8 bases, with 12 bases between. The CDR3 has 11 residues. The V gene's germline CDR1 is SEHNR and CDR2 FQNEAQ (reference sequence).

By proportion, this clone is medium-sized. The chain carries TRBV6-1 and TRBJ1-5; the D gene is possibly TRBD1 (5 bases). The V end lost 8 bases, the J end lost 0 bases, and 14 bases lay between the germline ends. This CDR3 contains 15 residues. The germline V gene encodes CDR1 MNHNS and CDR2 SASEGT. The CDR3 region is CASSEGDHSNQPQHF. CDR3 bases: TGTGCCAGCTCCGAAGGGGATCATAGCAATCAGCCCCAGCATTTT.

CDR3 DNA: TGCAGCGTTGACCCAGGGAAAAGAGGCTACACCTTC. Translation: CSVDPGKRGYTF. This chain joins TRBV29-1 and TRBJ1-2, with a tentative D call TRBD1 (5 bases). Germline lookup yields CDR1 SQVTM and CDR2 ANQGSEA. V was trimmed by 3 bases and J by 8 bases, leaving 13 bases between them. This CDR3 comprises 12 residues.

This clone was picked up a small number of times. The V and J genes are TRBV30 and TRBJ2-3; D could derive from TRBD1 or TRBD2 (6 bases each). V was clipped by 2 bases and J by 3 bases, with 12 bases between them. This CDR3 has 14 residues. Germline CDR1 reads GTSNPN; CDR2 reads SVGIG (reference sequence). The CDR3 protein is CAWSPGASTDTQYF. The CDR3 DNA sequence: TGTGCCTGGAGTCCGGGGGCTAGTACAGATACGCAGTATTTT.

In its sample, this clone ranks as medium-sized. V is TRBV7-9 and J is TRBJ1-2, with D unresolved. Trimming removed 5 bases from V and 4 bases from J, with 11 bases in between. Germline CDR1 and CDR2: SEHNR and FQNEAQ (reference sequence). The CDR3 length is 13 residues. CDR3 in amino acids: CASSQAGSYGYTF. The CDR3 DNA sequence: TGTGCCAGCAGCCAGGCGGGGAGCTATGGCTACACCTTC.

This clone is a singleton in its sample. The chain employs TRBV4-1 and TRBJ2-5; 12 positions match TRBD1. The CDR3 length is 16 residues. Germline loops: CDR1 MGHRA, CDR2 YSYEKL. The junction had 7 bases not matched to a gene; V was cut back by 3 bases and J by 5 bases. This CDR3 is CASSHTRDRGHETQYF. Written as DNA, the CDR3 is TGCGCCAGCAGCCACACTAGGGACAGGGGGCATGAGACCCAGTACTTC.

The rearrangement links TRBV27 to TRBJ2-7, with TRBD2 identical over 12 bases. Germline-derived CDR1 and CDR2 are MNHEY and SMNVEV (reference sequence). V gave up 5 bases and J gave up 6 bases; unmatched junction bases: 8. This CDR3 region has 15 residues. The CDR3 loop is CASSLRTSGISEQYF. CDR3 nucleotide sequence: TGTGCCAGCAGTCTCCGGACTAGCGGGATATCCGAGCAGTACTTC.

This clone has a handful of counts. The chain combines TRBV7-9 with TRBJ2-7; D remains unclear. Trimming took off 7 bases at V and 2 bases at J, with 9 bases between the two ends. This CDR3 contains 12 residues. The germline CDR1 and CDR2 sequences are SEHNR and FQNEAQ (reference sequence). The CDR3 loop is CASTLRPYEQYF. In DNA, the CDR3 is TGTGCCAGCACCCTTCGGCCCTACGAGCAGTACTTC.

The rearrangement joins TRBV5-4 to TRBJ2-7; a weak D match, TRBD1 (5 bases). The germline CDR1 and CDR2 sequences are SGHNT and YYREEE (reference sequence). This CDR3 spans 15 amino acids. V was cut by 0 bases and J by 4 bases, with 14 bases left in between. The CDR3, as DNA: TGTGCCAGCAGCTTGGGCAGGGAAACACCTTACGAGCAGTACTTC. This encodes CASSLGRETPYEQYF.

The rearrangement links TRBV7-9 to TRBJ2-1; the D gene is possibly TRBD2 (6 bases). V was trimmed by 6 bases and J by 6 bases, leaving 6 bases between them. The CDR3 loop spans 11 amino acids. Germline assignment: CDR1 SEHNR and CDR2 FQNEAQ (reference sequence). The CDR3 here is CASRGGNEQFF. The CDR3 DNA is TGTGCCAGCAGGGGGGGCAATGAGCAGTTCTTC.

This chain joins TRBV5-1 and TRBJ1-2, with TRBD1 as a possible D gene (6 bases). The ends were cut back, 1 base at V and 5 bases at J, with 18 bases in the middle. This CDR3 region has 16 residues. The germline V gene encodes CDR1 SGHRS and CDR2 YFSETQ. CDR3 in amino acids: CASSLLQTGGSYGYTF. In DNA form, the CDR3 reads TGCGCCAGCAGCTTGCTCCAGACAGGCGGTTCATATGGCTACACCTTC.

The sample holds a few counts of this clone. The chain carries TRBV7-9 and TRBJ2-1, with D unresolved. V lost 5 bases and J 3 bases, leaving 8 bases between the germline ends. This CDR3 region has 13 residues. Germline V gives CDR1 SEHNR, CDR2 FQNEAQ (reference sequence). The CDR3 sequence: CASSMDRYNEQFF. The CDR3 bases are TGTGCCAGCAGCATGGACCGCTACAATGAGCAGTTCTTC.

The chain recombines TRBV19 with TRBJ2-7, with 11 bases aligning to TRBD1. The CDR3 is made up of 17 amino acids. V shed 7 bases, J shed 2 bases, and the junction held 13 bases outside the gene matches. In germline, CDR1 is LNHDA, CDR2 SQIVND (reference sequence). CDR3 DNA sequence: TGTGCCAGTACCTCAAGCGGGACAGGGGGTAAAGCCTACGAGCAGTACTTC. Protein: CASTSSGTGGKAYEQYF.